This is a list of T cell receptor beta chains from one sample in a study of blood T cell repertoires in COVID-19. Clones were read by immunoSEQ multiplex PCR, and TCRdb kept only the in-frame ones, dropping some. The data contain about 480,000 clones, approximately 89% of them singletons. The source material was peripheral blood. Every receptor here comes from a woman between 50 and 59 years old with COVID-19, enrolled during active disease. CDR3s include the opening cysteine and the closing phenylalanine or tryptophan. Fields, in order: J gene, clone size, D gene, CDR3 length, V gene, CDR3 protein, CDR3 DNA. D genes are given only for firm matches. A row's size may be missing; if present it is once, few, many or a size class.

TRBJ2-2	.	.	17	TRBV18	CASSPELEGGNTGELFF	TGTGCCAGCTCACCAGAGCTAGAAGGAGGGAACACCGGGGAGCTGTTTTTT
TRBJ1-6	.	TRBD1	14	TRBV6-6	CASNQGQTNSPLHF	TGTGCCAGCAATCAGGGACAGACAAATTCACCCCTCCACTTT
TRBJ2-3	.	.	15	TRBV7-3	CASSRGGVVTDTQYF	TGTGCCAGCAGCCGAGGGGGGGTGGTGACAGATACGCAGTATTTT
TRBJ1-1	.	TRBD1	16	TRBV5-1	CASSLSTGGAETEAFF	TGCGCCAGCAGCTTGTCGACAGGGGGCGCGGAAACTGAAGCTTTCTTT
TRBJ2-2	.	TRBD2	15	TRBV5-1	CASTLGGANTGELFF	TGCGCCAGCACCCTGGGGGGGGCGAACACCGGGGAGCTGTTTTTT
TRBJ1-2	.	.	12	TRBV27	CASGTGFYGYTF	TGTGCCAGCGGAACAGGGTTCTATGGCTACACCTTC
TRBJ1-1	few	TRBD1	14	TRBV5-4	CASSLGTGGTEAFF	TGTGCCAGCAGCTTGGGGACAGGGGGCACTGAAGCTTTCTTT
TRBJ1-2	.	TRBD1	17	TRBV27	CASSPGQGAASNYGYTF	TGTGCCAGCAGTCCCGGACAGGGGGCGGCTTCTAACTATGGCTACACCTTC
TRBJ1-2	.	TRBD1	18	TRBV5-1	CASSLEGGTGQPNYGYTF	TGCGCCAGCAGCTTGGAAGGTGGTACGGGACAGCCTAACTATGGCTACACCTTC
TRBJ1-5	once	.	17	TRBV19	CASSIDRTGYSNQPQHF	TGTGCCAGTAGTATAGATCGAACGGGTTATAGCAATCAGCCCCAGCATTTT
TRBJ2-3	.	.	13	TRBV6-5	CASTPAGTDTQYF	TGTGCCAGCACCCCCGCGGGCACAGATACGCAGTATTTT
TRBJ1-6	.	.	16	TRBV2	CASSGGGASYNSPLHF	TGTGCCAGCAGTGGAGGGGGTGCCTCCTATAATTCACCCCTCCACTTT
TRBJ1-2	.	TRBD1	17	TRBV7-2	CASSLVGQGTFGYGYTF	TGTGCCAGCAGCTTAGTAGGACAGGGTACCTTTGGGTATGGCTACACCTTC
TRBJ1-5	.	.	15	TRBV5-1	CASSFSTGSNQPQHF	TGCGCCAGCAGCTTCTCCACCGGGAGCAATCAGCCCCAGCATTTT
TRBJ2-5	.	TRBD1	17	TRBV9	CASSSGPPGQGLETQYF	TGTGCCAGCAGCTCAGGCCCACCGGGACAGGGGTTGGAGACCCAGTACTTC
TRBJ1-5	.	.	16	TRBV2	CASKGKGTWTNQPQHF	TGTGCCAGCAAGGGGAAGGGTACTTGGACCAATCAGCCCCAGCATTTT
TRBJ2-7	.	.	11	TRBV20-1	CSVTSNYEQYF	TGCAGCGTGACTAGTAACTACGAGCAGTACTTC
TRBJ1-2	once	.	13	TRBV11-2	CASSYRVFYGYTF	TGTGCCAGCAGTTACAGGGTCTTCTATGGCTACACCTTC
TRBJ1-5	.	TRBD1	15	TRBV5-5	CASSPDRGRNQPQHF	TGTGCCAGCAGCCCGGACAGGGGGCGCAATCAGCCCCAGCATTTT
TRBJ1-4	once	.	15	TRBV2	CASSQKNGPGEKLFF	TGTGCCAGCAGTCAAAAAAACGGCCCCGGGGAAAAACTGTTTTTT
TRBJ2-7	.	TRBD1	16	TRBV30	CAWRERDRDVSGEQYF	TGTGCCTGGAGAGAGAGAGACAGGGATGTGTCGGGCGAGCAGTACTTC
TRBJ1-5	once	TRBD1	14	TRBV6-5	CASSHRGRNQPQHF	TGTGCCAGCAGCCACAGGGGACGCAATCAGCCCCAGCATTTT
TRBJ2-4	.	.	13	TRBV28	CASSLLSKNIQYF	TGTGCCAGCAGTTTACTCTCGAAAAACATTCAGTACTTC
TRBJ1-1	.	TRBD1	14	TRBV18	CASSPSGTGNRAFF	TGTGCCAGCTCACCCTCCGGGACAGGGAATCGAGCTTTCTTT
TRBJ2-5	.	TRBD1	14	TRBV4-1	CASSFRQGVETQYF	TGCGCCAGCAGCTTCCGACAGGGAGTAGAGACCCAGTACTTC
TRBJ2-1	.	TRBD2	16	TRBV3-1/TRBV3-2	CASSTWGSGGANEQFF	TGTGCCAGCAGCACCTGGGGTAGCGGGGGGGCCAATGAGCAGTTCTTC
TRBJ2-3	.	.	14	TRBV24-1	CATSDLARTDTQYF	TGTGCCACCAGTGATTTAGCTAGAACAGATACGCAGTATTTT
TRBJ2-1	.	.	14	TRBV27	CASSLSAYLDEQFF	TGTGCCAGCAGTTTATCTGCCTATCTGGATGAGCAGTTCTTC
TRBJ1-5	.	.	15	TRBV5-5	CASSLSPYSNQPQHF	TGTGCCAGCAGTCTGTCCCCTTATAGCAATCAGCCCCAGCATTTT
TRBJ1-2	.	.	13	TRBV10-3	CAIWGQSNDGYTF	TGTGCCATCTGGGGACAATCGAATGATGGCTACACCTTC
TRBJ1-1	.	.	13	TRBV2	CASIGTGNTEAFF	TGTGCCAGCATCGGGACTGGGAACACTGAAGCTTTCTTT
TRBJ2-7	once	.	14	TRBV11-1	CASSLLPRGYEQYF	TGTGCCAGCAGCTTATTACCCAGGGGCTACGAGCAGTACTTC
TRBJ1-1	.	.	15	TRBV9	CASSVEPGWNTEAFF	TGTGCCAGCAGCGTAGAGCCGGGGTGGAACACTGAAGCTTTCTTT
TRBJ1-2	.	TRBD1	12	TRBV27	CASSSRTGEDTF	TGTGCCAGCAGTTCAAGGACAGGGGAGGACACCTTC
TRBJ2-5	.	.	16	TRBV5-1	CASQTFGTVRQETQYF	TGCGCCAGTCAGACCTTCGGGACTGTTCGTCAAGAGACCCAGTACTTC
TRBJ1-1	.	.	13	TRBV12-3/TRBV12-4	CASSSSLNTEAFF	TGTGCCAGCAGCTCGAGTTTAAACACTGAAGCTTTCTTT
TRBJ1-1	once	.	12	TRBV30	CAWSRGAPEAFF	TGTGCCTGGAGTCGGGGTGCACCTGAAGCTTTCTTT
TRBJ1-5	once	.	15	TRBV10-3	CAISEATPGLGPQHF	TGTGCCATCAGTGAGGCGACTCCAGGGTTAGGCCCCCAGCATTTT
TRBJ1-2	.	.	14	TRBV30	CAWTLRGQFYGYTF	TGTGCCTGGACCCTCCGAGGTCAGTTCTATGGCTACACCTTC